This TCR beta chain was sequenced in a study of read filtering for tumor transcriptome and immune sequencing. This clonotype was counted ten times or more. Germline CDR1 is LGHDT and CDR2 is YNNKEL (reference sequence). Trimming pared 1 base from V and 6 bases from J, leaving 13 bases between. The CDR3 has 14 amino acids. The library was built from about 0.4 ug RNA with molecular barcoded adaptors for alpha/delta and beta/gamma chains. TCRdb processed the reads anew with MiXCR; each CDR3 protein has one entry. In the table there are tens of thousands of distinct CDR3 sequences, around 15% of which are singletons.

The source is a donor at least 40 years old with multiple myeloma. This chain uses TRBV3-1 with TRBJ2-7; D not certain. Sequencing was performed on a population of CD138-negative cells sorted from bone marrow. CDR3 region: CASSQGASPLEQYF. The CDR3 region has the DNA TGTGCCAGCAGCCAAGGTGCGAGTCCCCTCGAGCAGTACTTC.